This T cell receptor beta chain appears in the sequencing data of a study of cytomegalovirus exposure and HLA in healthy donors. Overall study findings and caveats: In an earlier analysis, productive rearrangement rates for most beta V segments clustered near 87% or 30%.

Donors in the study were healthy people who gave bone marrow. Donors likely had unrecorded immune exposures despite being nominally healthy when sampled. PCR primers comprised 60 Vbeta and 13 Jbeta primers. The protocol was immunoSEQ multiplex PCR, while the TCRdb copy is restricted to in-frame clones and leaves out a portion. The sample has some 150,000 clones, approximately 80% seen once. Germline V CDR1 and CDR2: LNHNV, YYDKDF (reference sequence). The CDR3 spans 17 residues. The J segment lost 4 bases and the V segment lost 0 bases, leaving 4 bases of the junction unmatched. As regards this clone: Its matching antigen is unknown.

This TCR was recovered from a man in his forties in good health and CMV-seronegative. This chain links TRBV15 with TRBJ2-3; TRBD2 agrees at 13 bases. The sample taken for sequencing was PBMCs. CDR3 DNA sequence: TGTGCCACCAGCAGAGATTGGACTAGCGGGGGTGCAGATACGCAGTATTTT. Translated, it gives CATSRDWTSGGADTQYF.